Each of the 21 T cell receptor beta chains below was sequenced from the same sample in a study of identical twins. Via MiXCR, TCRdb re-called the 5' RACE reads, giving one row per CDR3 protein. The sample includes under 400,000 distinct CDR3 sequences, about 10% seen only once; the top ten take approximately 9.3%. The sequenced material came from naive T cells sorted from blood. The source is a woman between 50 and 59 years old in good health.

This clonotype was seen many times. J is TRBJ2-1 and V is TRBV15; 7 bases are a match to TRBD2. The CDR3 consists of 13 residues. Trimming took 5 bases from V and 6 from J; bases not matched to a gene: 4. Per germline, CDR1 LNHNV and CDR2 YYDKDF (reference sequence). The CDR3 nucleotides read TGTGCCACCAGCCAAGGGACTACCAATGAGCAGTTCTTC. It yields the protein CATSQGTTNEQFF.

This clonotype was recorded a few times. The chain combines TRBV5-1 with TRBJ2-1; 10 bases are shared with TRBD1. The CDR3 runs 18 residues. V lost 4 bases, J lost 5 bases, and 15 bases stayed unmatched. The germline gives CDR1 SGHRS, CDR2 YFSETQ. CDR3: CASSNVPGQGPWDNEQFF. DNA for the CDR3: TGCGCCAGCAGCAATGTCCCGGGACAGGGGCCTTGGGACAATGAGCAGTTCTTC.

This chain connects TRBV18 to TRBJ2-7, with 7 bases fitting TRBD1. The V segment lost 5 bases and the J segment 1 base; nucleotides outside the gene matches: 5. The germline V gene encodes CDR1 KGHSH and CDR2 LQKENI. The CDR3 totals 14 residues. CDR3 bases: TGTGCCAGCTCATCACAGGGGCCTTCCTACGAGCAGTACGTC. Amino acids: CASSSQGPSYEQYV.

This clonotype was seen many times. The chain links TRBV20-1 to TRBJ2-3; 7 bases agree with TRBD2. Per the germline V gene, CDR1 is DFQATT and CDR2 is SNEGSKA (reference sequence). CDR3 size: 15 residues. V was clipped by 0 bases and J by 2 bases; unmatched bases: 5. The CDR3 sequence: CSARDPLAYTDTQYF. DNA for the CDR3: TGCAGTGCTAGAGATCCACTAGCGTACACAGATACGCAGTATTTT.

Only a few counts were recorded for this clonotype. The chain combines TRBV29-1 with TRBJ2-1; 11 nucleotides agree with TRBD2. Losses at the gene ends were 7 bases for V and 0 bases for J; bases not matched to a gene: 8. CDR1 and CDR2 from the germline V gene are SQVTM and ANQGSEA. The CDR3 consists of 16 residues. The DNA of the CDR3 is TGCAGCGCTATAGGGACTAGCGGTACCTCCTACAATGAGCAGTTCTTC. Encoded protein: CSAIGTSGTSYNEQFF.

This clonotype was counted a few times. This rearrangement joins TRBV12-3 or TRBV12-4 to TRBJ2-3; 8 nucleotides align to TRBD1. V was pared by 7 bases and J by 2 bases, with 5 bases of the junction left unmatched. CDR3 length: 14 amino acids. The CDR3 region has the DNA TGTGCCAGCAACGCAGGGGGCCCCACAGATACGCAGTATTTT. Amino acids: CASNAGGPTDTQYF.

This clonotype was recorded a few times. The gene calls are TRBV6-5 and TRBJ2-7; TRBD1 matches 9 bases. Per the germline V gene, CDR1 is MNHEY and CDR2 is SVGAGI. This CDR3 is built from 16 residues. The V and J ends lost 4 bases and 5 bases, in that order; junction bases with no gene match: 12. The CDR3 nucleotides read TGTGCCAGCAGTTCCCAGCACCGGGACAGGGACGACGAGCAGTACTTC. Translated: CASSSQHRDRDDEQYF.

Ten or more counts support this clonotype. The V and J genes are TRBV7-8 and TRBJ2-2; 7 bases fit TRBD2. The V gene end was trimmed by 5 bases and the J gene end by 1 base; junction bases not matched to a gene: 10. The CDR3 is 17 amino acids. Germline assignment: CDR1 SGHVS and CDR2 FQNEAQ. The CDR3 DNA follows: TGTGCCAGCAGCCCCTATGGAAGGACTAGGAACACCGGGGAGCTGTTTTTT. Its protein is CASSPYGRTRNTGELFF.

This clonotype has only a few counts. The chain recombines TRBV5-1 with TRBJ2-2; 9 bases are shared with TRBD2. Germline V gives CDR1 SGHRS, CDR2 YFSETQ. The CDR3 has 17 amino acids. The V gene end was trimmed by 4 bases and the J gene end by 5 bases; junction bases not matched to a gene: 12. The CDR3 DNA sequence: TGCGCCAGCAGCCCCTCAGCAGCGGGAGGTGATACCGGGGAGCTGTTTTTT. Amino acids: CASSPSAAGGDTGELFF.

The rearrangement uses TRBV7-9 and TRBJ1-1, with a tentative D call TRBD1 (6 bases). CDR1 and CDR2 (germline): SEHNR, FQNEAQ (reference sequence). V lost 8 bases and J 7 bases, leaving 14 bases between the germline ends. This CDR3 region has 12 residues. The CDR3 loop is CASRGGRVEAFF. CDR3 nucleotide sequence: TGTGCCAGCCGGGGGGGGCGCGTTGAAGCTTTCTTT.

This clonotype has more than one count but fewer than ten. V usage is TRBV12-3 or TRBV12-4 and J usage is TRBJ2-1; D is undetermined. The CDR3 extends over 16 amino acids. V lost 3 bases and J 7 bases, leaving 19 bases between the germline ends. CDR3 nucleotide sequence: TGTGCCAGCAGTTTTATTAGGCTAGTAGATGGGAATGAGCAGTTCTTC. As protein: CASSFIRLVDGNEQFF.

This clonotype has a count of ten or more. Here the CDR3 DNA reads TGTGCCAGCACAGGAGTAGCGGGAGGGCCCCAAGAGACCCAGTACTTC. It codes for CASTGVAGGPQETQYF. V gene TRBV12-3 or TRBV12-4 combines with J gene TRBJ2-5; TRBD2 matches 11 bases. Trimming cost V 7 bases and J 1 base; bases outside gene matches: 8. This CDR3 is 16 amino acids long.

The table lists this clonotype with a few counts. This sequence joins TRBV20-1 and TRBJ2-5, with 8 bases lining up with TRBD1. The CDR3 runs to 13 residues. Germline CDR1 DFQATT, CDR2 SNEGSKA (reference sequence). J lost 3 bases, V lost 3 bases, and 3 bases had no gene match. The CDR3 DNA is TGCAGTGCTAGGGACAGGGAGGAAGAGACCCAGTACTTC. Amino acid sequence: CSARDREEETQYF.

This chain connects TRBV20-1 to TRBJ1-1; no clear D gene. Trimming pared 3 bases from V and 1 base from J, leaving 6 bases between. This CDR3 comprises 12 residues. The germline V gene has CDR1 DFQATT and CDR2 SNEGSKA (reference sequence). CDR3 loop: CSASTENTEAFF. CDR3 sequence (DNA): TGCAGTGCTAGTACAGAGAACACTGAAGCTTTCTTT.

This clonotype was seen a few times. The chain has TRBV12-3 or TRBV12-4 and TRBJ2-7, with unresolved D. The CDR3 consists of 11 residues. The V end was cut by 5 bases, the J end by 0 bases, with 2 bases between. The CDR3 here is CASSNSYEQYV. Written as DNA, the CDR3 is TGTGCCAGCAGTAACTCCTACGAGCAGTACGTC.

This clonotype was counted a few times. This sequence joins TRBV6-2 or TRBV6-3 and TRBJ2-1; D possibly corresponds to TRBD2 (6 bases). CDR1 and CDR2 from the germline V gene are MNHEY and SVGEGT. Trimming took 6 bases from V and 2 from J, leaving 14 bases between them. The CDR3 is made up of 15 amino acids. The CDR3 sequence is CASRPGGPTYNEQFF. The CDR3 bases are TGTGCCAGCAGACCCGGGGGACCAACCTACAATGAGCAGTTCTTC.

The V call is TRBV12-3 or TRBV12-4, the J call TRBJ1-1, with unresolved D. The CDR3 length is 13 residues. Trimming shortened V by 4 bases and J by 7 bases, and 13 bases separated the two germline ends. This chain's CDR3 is CASSSPGRLEAFF. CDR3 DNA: TGTGCCAGCAGTTCCCCTGGACGTCTTGAAGCTTTCTTT.

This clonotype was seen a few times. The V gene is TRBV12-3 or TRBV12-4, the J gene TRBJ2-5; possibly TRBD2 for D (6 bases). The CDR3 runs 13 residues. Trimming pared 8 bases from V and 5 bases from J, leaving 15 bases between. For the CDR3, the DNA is TGTGCCAGCTCGGCGGAGGCGGGGGAGACCCAGTACTTC. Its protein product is CASSAEAGETQYF.

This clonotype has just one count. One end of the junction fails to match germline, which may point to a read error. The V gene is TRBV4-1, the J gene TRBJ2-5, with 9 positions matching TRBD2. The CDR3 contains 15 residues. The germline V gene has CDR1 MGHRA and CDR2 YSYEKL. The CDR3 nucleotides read TGCGACAGCAGCCAAGTTGGGACTAGCAGGGAGACCCAGTACTTC. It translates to CDSSQVGTSRETQYF.

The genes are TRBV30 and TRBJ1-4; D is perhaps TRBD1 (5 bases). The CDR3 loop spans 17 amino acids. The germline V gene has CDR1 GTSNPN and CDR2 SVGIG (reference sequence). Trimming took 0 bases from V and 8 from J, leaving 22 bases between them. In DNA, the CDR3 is TGTGCCTGGAGTGTCCTGATGGGGGGTGCAGCACAGGAAAAACTGTTTTTT. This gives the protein CAWSVLMGGAAQEKLFF.

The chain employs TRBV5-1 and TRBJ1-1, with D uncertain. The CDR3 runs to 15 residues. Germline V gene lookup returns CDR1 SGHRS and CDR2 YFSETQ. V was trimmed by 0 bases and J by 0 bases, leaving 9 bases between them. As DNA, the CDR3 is TGCGCCAGCAGCTTGGGTTTAAGAATGAACACTGAAGCTTTCTTT. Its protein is CASSLGLRMNTEAFF.